This TCR beta chain was identified during a study of response to subunit inactivated influenza vaccine. Per germline, CDR1 SGHAT and CDR2 FQNNGV. V gave up 5 bases and J gave up 6 bases, with 10 bases separating them. The CDR3 is 13 amino acids. MiXCR was run by TCRdb on the RT-PCR reads, yielding one entry per CDR3 protein. The sample holds roughly 550,000 distinct CDR3 sequences, roughly 25% seen once. These same data were also listed under a study on T cells expressing NK-cell markers. That study adds: Making the TCR beta cDNA relied on 5'RACE template switching with UMIs. Sorted T-cell subsets CD3+CD56+NKG2C+, CD3+CD56+NKG2C- and CD3+CD56-NKG2C+ were TCR beta-sequenced. Roughly 1.0-8% of CD8+ T cells in about 6 donors belonged to dominant NKG2C+ clonotypes. Clones of NKG2C+ T cells that had expanded were of unclear HCMV specificity.

Specimen: CD4+ T cells sorted from PBMCs, collected roughly 12 days after vaccination. The V gene is TRBV11-2, the J gene TRBJ2-2; D is uncertain. This receptor was taken from a man aged 45-65 years who received an inactivated influenza vaccine. The CDR3 loop reads CASSIQGPGELFF. CDR3 in DNA: TGTGCCAGCAGCATCCAAGGTCCCGGGGAGCTGTTTTTT.